These 9 T cell receptor beta chains came from one sample sequenced in a study of T cell repertoires in cytomegalovirus infection (dated by TCRdb to between 2017 and 2020). Reading the label with the study, this specimen's treatment or condition is: in vitro stimulation with specific CMV peptide epitopes to enrich CMV-specific T cells. Their cognate antigens are unknown. Sequencing was performed on an Illumina HiSeq 1500. TCRdb handled the public reads itself, with Q25 trimming in fastp and clone calling in MiXCR, and kept productive beta chains. Each record represents a unique CDR3 protein, reported with the most common genes and DNA among its rows. Here the sample has about 830,000 distinct CDR3 sequences; less than 35% occur a single time. The top ten clones comprise 12% of the sample. The sequencing used cultured CD8+ T cells from PBMCs, collected from culture after CMV antigen stimulation. Source of these receptors: a human donor in good health (CMV status not recorded). Some clones in this sample may be carry-over from other donors' samples.

Here the CDR3 DNA reads TGTGCCAGCAGCCAACTAGCAGATACGCAGTATTTT. Residues: CASSQLADTQYF. The chain has TRBV13 and TRBJ2-3, with a possible D match to TRBD2 (5 bases). The CDR3 runs 12 residues. CDR1 is PRHDT, CDR2 FYEKMQ, per germline (reference sequence). V lost 5 bases and J lost 4, with 7 bases in between.

The gene calls are TRBV5-4 and TRBJ1-2; 9 bases fit TRBD1. V was pared by 5 bases and J by 3 bases, with 2 bases of the junction left unmatched. Looked up from germline, CDR1 is SGHNT and CDR2 is YYREEE (reference sequence). The CDR3 is 13 amino acids. The CDR3 nucleotides are TGTGCCAGCAGTAGGGACAGGGACTATGGCTACACCTTC. It translates to CASSRDRDYGYTF.

The chain recombines TRBV28 with TRBJ2-2; the D gene could be TRBD1 or TRBD2 (6 bases each). V was clipped by 0 bases and J by 4 bases, with 12 bases between them. Germline CDR1 is MDHEN and CDR2 is SYDVKM. CDR3 length: 16 amino acids. CDR3: CASSLWPGAVTGELFF. The CDR3 DNA reads as TGTGCCAGCAGTTTATGGCCGGGGGCGGTCACCGGGGAGCTGTTTTTT.

On this clonotype: A single base separates this from a much larger clone, so it may be a read error. The V and J genes are TRBV6-2 or TRBV6-3 and TRBJ2-2; D is ambiguous. CDR1 and CDR2 from the germline V gene are MNHEY and SVGEGT. This CDR3 region has 12 residues. The CDR3 coding sequence is TGTGCCAGCAGTTGGAACACCAGGGAGCTGTTTTTT. It yields the protein CASSWNTRELFF.

This chain connects TRBV5-8 to TRBJ2-5; 10 bases agree with TRBD1. Germline loops: CDR1 SGHTS, CDR2 YDEGEE. V gave up 2 bases and J gave up 3 bases; unmatched junction bases: 7. The length of the CDR3 is 16 residues. The CDR3 DNA reads TGTGCCAGCAGCTTCGGCGGGACAGGGGTTAAAGAGACCCAGTACTTC. It encodes CASSFGGTGVKETQYF.

This sequence joins TRBV27 and TRBJ2-3, with TRBD2 matching over 7 bases. Germline V gives CDR1 MNHEY, CDR2 SMNVEV (reference sequence). The CDR3 is 16 residues long. With V trimmed by 3 bases and J by 2 bases, 8 bases remained unmatched. CDR3 bases: TGTGCCAGCAGTTTTTCCCAGCGGGACCCCACAGATACGCAGTATTTT. This sequence encodes CASSFSQRDPTDTQYF.

CDR3 DNA: TGCAGTGCCACCTGGAGATTAGCGGACAAGTACCAAGAGACCCAGTACTTC. This codes for CSATWRLADKYQETQYF. This chain links TRBV20-1 with TRBJ2-5, with a weak D call TRBD2 (6 bases). This CDR3 region has 17 residues. Germline V lookup: CDR1 DFQATT, CDR2 SNEGSKA (reference sequence). Trimming shortened V by 6 bases and J by 0 bases, and 23 bases separated the two germline ends.

This clonotype was counted a single time. J is TRBJ1-2 and V is TRBV6-1; 7 positions agree with TRBD1. The trim removed 10 bases at V and 7 bases at J, leaving 12 bases unmatched. From germline, CDR1 is MNHNS and CDR2 SASEGT. The CDR3 has 13 amino acids. DNA for the CDR3: TGTGCCAACAGCCCCGACAGGGTTGGTGGCTACACCTTC. The encoded protein is CANSPDRVGGYTF.

The rearrangement joins TRBV7-9 to TRBJ1-5, with D unresolved. CDR1 SEHNR and CDR2 FQNEAQ come from the germline V gene (reference sequence). This CDR3 contains 14 residues. V lost 4 bases to trimming and J lost 9 bases, with 16 bases between them. For the CDR3, the DNA is TGTGCCAGCAGCTCACCGGCAGGCGAAGGGCCCCAGCATTTT. Protein sequence: CASSSPAGEGPQHF.